This entry concerns a single TCR beta chain. This specimen comes from a study of blood T cell repertoires in COVID-19. Across the study: Acute-phase and convalescent COVID-19 samples originated in the United States, Italy and Spain.

The V segment lost 5 bases and the J segment 8 bases; nucleotides outside the gene matches: 11. Germline loops: CDR1 SGHNT, CDR2 YYREEE (reference sequence). This CDR3 has 15 residues. TCRdb's copy holds only in-frame clones and misses some; the assay was immunoSEQ multiplex PCR. The sample shows 150,000 to 200,000 clones, under 85% of them seen only once. Participants, about 18 to 90 years old, spanned fewer than 30 US areas. Material for sequencing was PBMCs or T cells enriched from blood (not recorded which). The receptor was derived from a man aged 50 or older who had recovered from COVID-19. The V call is TRBV5-4, the J call TRBJ1-1; 11 nucleotides match TRBD1. The CDR3 sequence is CASRYGQGAVAEAFF. The CDR3 nucleotides read TGTGCCAGCAGATATGGACAGGGGGCGGTAGCCGAAGCTTTCTTT.